Below are 27 T cell receptor beta chains sequenced from a single sample in a study. TCRdb analysed the 5' RACE reads with MiXCR anew, one entry per CDR3 protein. The sample holds around 11,000 distinct CDR3 sequences, 27% seen once. Treg sorting used a CD4+CD25+CD127-/low gate. The source material was Tregs sorted from a lymph node. The receptors originated from a female donor with breast cancer.

In this sample, this clonotype turned up many times. In DNA, the CDR3 is TGCGCCAGCAGCCAAGTGTGGACAGGGTTGGATGAGCAGTTCTTC. Amino acid sequence: CASSQVWTGLDEQFF. The chain carries TRBV4-1 and TRBJ2-1; TRBD1 matches at 8 bases. The V and J ends lost 1 base and 8 bases, in that order; junction bases with no gene match: 7. The CDR3 has 15 residues. The V gene's germline CDR1 is MGHRA and CDR2 YSYEKL.

This clonotype was recorded a few times. The J gene is TRBJ1-1, the V gene TRBV9; 7 bases are shared with TRBD1. J lost 5 bases, V lost 0 bases, and 4 bases had no gene match. The germline V gene encodes CDR1 SGDLS and CDR2 YYNGEE. CDR3 size: 14 residues. In DNA, the CDR3 is TGTGCCAGCAGCGTAGGAGGGGGCTGGACTGAAGCTTTCTTT. Its translation: CASSVGGGWTEAFF.

In its sample, this clonotype ranks as medium-sized (0.01 to 0.1%). The gene calls are TRBV9 and TRBJ1-1; the D is unclear. Germline V CDR1 and CDR2: SGDLS, YYNGEE. The V end lost 4 bases, the J end lost 1 base, and 14 bases lay between the germline ends. CDR3 length: 15 residues. The CDR3 is CASSPSASTNTEAFF. The CDR3 region has the DNA TGTGCCAGCAGCCCCTCCGCTTCGACGAACACTGAAGCTTTCTTT.

About this clonotype itself: Germline is not matched at one junction end, which may reflect a read error. The chain carries TRBV5-1 and TRBJ2-5; no clear D. This CDR3 region has 11 residues. Per the germline V gene, CDR1 is SGHRS and CDR2 is YFSETQ. CDR3 in DNA: TGCGGCAGCAGCTTTGAAGAAACCCAGTACTTC. It encodes CGSSFEETQYF. Variable domain in full (rest from reference TRBV5-1 and TRBJ2-5): KAGVTQTPRYLIKTRGQQVTLSCSPISGHRSVSWYQQTPGQGLQFLFEYFSETQRNKGNFPGRFSGRQFSNSRSEMNVSTLELGDSALYLCGSSFEETQYFGPGTRLLVL.

The rearrangement uses TRBV9 and TRBJ2-1; 8 bases are shared with TRBD2. Trimming cost V 2 bases and J 6 bases; bases outside gene matches: 4. The CDR3 spans 14 residues. CDR1 and CDR2 (germline): SGDLS, YYNGEE. CDR3 in amino acids: CASSVGTRANEQFF. The CDR3 DNA is TGTGCCAGCAGCGTCGGGACTAGAGCCAATGAGCAGTTCTTC.

This clonotype is medium-sized by share. The chain carries TRBV27 and TRBJ2-7, with 7 bases matching TRBD2. Trimming at V came to 6 bases and at J to 4 bases, leaving 21 bases not matched to a gene. There are 18 residues in the CDR3. Looked up from germline, CDR1 is MNHEY and CDR2 is SMNVEV (reference sequence). The CDR3 DNA reads as TGTGCCAGCAGCCGACTTCCCGTCTGGCGGGGGAGTGTATACGAGCAGTACTTC. Protein sequence: CASSRLPVWRGSVYEQYF.

Sample share makes this clonotype medium-sized. V usage is TRBV19 and J usage is TRBJ2-3; either TRBD1 or TRBD2 may supply D (5 bases each). CDR1 is LNHDA and CDR2 is SQIVND in the germline V gene (reference sequence). The CDR3 has 14 residues. The V gene lost 3 bases and the J gene lost 1 base, with 8 bases spanning the gap. DNA for the CDR3: TGTGCCAGTAGTATTAGGGACGGCACAGATACGCAGTATTTT. Translated: CASSIRDGTDTQYF.

The sample holds many counts of this clonotype. The chain carries TRBV7-2 and TRBJ2-5; TRBD1 agrees at 9 bases. Trimming cost V 5 bases and J 2 bases; bases outside gene matches: 9. This CDR3 is 16 amino acids long. Germline V gene lookup returns CDR1 SGHTA and CDR2 FQGNSA. Written as DNA, the CDR3 is TGTGCCAGCAGCATTACAGGGGGCCGTGGGCAAGAGACCCAGTACTTC. Protein: CASSITGGRGQETQYF.

This clonotype qualifies as medium-sized. The rearrangement uses TRBV20-1 and TRBJ1-2; 7 bases are shared with TRBD1. The CDR3 is made up of 13 amino acids. The ends lost 3 bases at V and 5 bases at J; junction bases unmatched: 6. Germline V gene lookup returns CDR1 DFQATT and CDR2 SNEGSKA (reference sequence). CDR3 protein: CSARTGPGYGYTF. As DNA, the CDR3 is TGCAGTGCTAGGACAGGGCCGGGGTATGGCTACACCTTC.

This clonotype has just a few counts. The chain joins TRBV3-1 to TRBJ2-7; tentatively, D is TRBD2 (6 bases). Trimming removed 4 bases at V and 1 base at J, with 14 bases between. In germline, CDR1 is LGHDT, CDR2 YNNKEL (reference sequence). The CDR3 totals 15 residues. CDR3 nucleotide sequence: TGTGCCAGCAGCCTGGGACCTGCGGGATCCTACGAGCAGTACTTC. Translated: CASSLGPAGSYEQYF.

V and J are TRBV7-3 and TRBJ2-3; 8 bases are shared with TRBD2. Trimming took 6 bases from V and 4 from J; bases not matched to a gene: 6. Germline CDR1 is SGHTA and CDR2 is FQGTGA. The CDR3 sequence is 14 residues long. As DNA, the CDR3 is TGTGCCAGCAGAAAAAGCGGGAGTGCAGATACGCAGTATTTT. It yields the protein CASRKSGSADTQYF.

CDR3 sequence (DNA): TGTGCCAGCAGCTCCCCTGGGGCCACTGAAGCTTTCTTT. Protein: CASSSPGATEAFF. This chain joins TRBV7-2 and TRBJ1-1; D might be TRBD1 (5 bases). Germline assignment: CDR1 SGHTA and CDR2 FQGNSA. This CDR3 contains 13 residues. With 4 bases removed from V and 4 bases from J, the gap between germline ends came to 10 bases. Together with reference TRBV7-2 and TRBJ1-1, the CDR3 gives the full variable domain: GAGVSQSPSNKVTEKGKDVELRCDPISGHTALYWYRQSLGQGLEFLIYFQGNSAPDKSGLPSDRFSAERTGGSVSTLTIQRTQQEDSAVYLCASSSPGATEAFFGQGTRLTVV.

This clonotype was counted at least ten times. The CDR3 region has the DNA TGCGCCAGCAGCCAAGATTTCTATTGGACTAGCGGGAGCTACGAGCAGTACTTC. It yields the protein CASSQDFYWTSGSYEQYF. V usage is TRBV4-1 and J usage is TRBJ2-7; 13 bases align to TRBD2. This CDR3 has 18 amino acids. CDR1 is MGHRA and CDR2 is YSYEKL in the germline V gene. J lost 3 bases, V lost 0 bases, and 8 bases had no gene match.

This chain links TRBV12-3 or TRBV12-4 with TRBJ2-6; D may match TRBD1 or TRBD2 (5 bases each). The V and J ends lost 3 bases and 0 bases respectively, with 9 bases between them. The CDR3 spans 16 residues. CDR3 loop: CASSFGGYSGANVLTF. CDR3 DNA: TGTGCCAGCAGTTTTGGGGGATACTCTGGGGCCAACGTCCTGACTTTC.

Of note for this clonotype: Possible read error: a much larger clone is one base away. V is TRBV7-6 and J is TRBJ2-7, with D maybe TRBD1 (6 bases). V shed 5 bases and J shed 2 bases, with 16 bases lying between them. The CDR3 extends over 15 amino acids. Germline values: CDR1 SGHVS, CDR2 FNYEAQ. The CDR3, as DNA: TGTGCCAGCAGCCAACGGGCAGGGGCTACCTACGAGCAGTACTTC. This gives the protein CASSQRAGATYEQYF.

The table lists this clonotype with many counts. This chain uses TRBV6-5 with TRBJ2-1, with D unresolved. The CDR3 consists of 17 residues. Per germline, CDR1 MNHEY and CDR2 SVGAGI. Between the trimmed V and J ends, which lost 5 bases and 8 bases, there was a span of 25 bases. This chain's CDR3 is CASSANLGSAVAYEQFF. The DNA of the CDR3 is TGTGCCAGCAGTGCCAACCTAGGGTCGGCAGTGGCGTATGAGCAGTTCTTC.

There are many counts of this clonotype. The genes are TRBV20-1 and TRBJ1-6; 7 nucleotides align to TRBD1. J gave up 1 base and V 1 base, and 7 bases lay outside the gene matches. CDR1 DFQATT and CDR2 SNEGSKA come from the germline V gene (reference sequence). The CDR3 loop spans 17 amino acids. Here the CDR3 DNA reads TGCAGTGCTAGAGGTCGACAGGGTCTTTCCTATAATTCACCCCTCCACTTT. It is translated as CSARGRQGLSYNSPLHF.

Turning to this clonotype: Germline and junction disagree at one end, which may indicate a read error. The rearrangement joins TRBV12-3 or TRBV12-4 to TRBJ2-3; 10 nucleotides align to TRBD2. The CDR3 covers 15 residues. The CDR3 sequence is CTSSFSLAGMDTQYF. Written as DNA, the CDR3 is TGTACCAGCAGTTTTTCACTAGCGGGAATGGATACGCAGTATTTT.

This clonotype was seen ten or more times. J is TRBJ1-2 and V is TRBV9, with D possibly being TRBD1 (5 bases). Between the trimmed V and J ends, which lost 3 bases and 7 bases, there was a span of 10 bases. Looked up from germline, CDR1 is SGDLS and CDR2 is YYNGEE. This CDR3 contains 12 residues. CDR3 residues: CASSAQGRGYTF. DNA for the CDR3: TGTGCCAGCAGCGCCCAGGGTCGTGGCTACACCTTC. The full variable domain, rest sourced from reference TRBV9 and TRBJ1-2, is DSGVTQTPKHLITATGQRVTLRCSPRSGDLSVYWYQQSLDQGLQFLIQYYNGEERAKGNILERFSAQQFPDLHSELNLSSLELGDSALYFCASSAQGRGYTFGSGTRLTVV.

This clonotype was observed a few times. The genes are TRBV3-1 and TRBJ2-1; 10 positions match TRBD2. V lost 4 bases and J lost 4; bases outside the gene matches: 7. Germline-derived CDR1 and CDR2 are LGHDT and YNNKEL (reference sequence). This CDR3 spans 16 amino acids. The CDR3 region has the DNA TGTGCCAGCAGCCCCGACCTAGCGGGAGAGTACAATGAGCAGTTCTTC. It encodes CASSPDLAGEYNEQFF.

This chain joins TRBV7-9 and TRBJ1-1; no definite D call. CDR1 and CDR2 from the germline V gene are SEHNR and FQNEAQ (reference sequence). CDR3 length: 12 residues. Deletions cut 6 bases from V and 2 bases from J, with 7 bases between. The CDR3 nucleotides read TGTGCCAGCAGATACGTAAACACTGAAGCTTTCTTT. This encodes CASRYVNTEAFF.

This clonotype came up many times. V and J are TRBV10-3 and TRBJ2-7; D may correspond to TRBD1 or TRBD2 (5 bases each). Germline-derived CDR1 and CDR2 are ENHRY and SYGVKD. The V and J ends lost 1 base and 5 bases respectively, with 12 bases between them. CDR3 size: 14 residues. In nucleotides, the CDR3 is TGTGCCATCAGTGAGTATGGGGGAGTGGACGAGCAGTACTTC. Protein sequence: CAISEYGGVDEQYF.

Ten or more counts support this clonotype. The V call is TRBV12-3 or TRBV12-4, the J call TRBJ2-3; TRBD2 matches at 10 bases. This CDR3 contains 14 residues. Trimming at V came to 5 bases and at J to 6 bases, leaving 5 bases not matched to a gene. The CDR3 loop is CASSKLAGDDTQYF. The DNA for the CDR3 is TGTGCCAGCAGTAAGCTAGCGGGAGACGATACGCAGTATTTT.

The chain employs TRBV2 and TRBJ2-1; 9 bases fit TRBD2. Germline lookup yields CDR1 SNHLY and CDR2 FYNNEI. The ends lost 6 bases at V and 7 bases at J; junction bases unmatched: 4. This CDR3 has 13 residues. The CDR3 loop is CASRLAGRNEQFF. Here the CDR3 DNA reads TGTGCCAGCAGGCTAGCGGGAAGGAATGAGCAGTTCTTC.

To note about this clonotype: Since a much larger clone is just one base distant, this may be a read error. The chain is built from TRBV15 and TRBJ2-2; D may be TRBD2 (6 bases). The CDR3 is 15 residues long. Germline V gene lookup returns CDR1 LNHNV and CDR2 YYDKDF (reference sequence). DNA of the CDR3: TGTGTCACCAGCAGAGGAGGGAGGAACACCGGGGAGCTGTTTTTT. This encodes CVTSRGGRNTGELFF.

Sample share makes this clonotype medium-sized. The chain links TRBV4-2 to TRBJ2-2; D is possibly TRBD1 (5 bases). The CDR3 contains 14 residues. Germline V gene sequence: CDR1 LGHNA, CDR2 YNFKEQ. The V end was cut by 4 bases, the J end by 4 bases, with 10 bases between. The chain's CDR3 is CASSLVGATGELFF. CDR3 DNA: TGTGCCAGCAGCCTGGTAGGGGCCACCGGGGAGCTGTTTTTT.

The CDR3 loop reads CLPGRAGVSYNEQFF. As DNA, the CDR3 is TGTCTTCCTGGGAGGGCGGGAGTATCCTACAATGAGCAGTTCTTC. This chain links TRBV7-9 with TRBJ2-1; 7 bases agree with TRBD2. From germline, CDR1 is SEHNR and CDR2 FQNEAQ (reference sequence). The CDR3 has 15 residues.